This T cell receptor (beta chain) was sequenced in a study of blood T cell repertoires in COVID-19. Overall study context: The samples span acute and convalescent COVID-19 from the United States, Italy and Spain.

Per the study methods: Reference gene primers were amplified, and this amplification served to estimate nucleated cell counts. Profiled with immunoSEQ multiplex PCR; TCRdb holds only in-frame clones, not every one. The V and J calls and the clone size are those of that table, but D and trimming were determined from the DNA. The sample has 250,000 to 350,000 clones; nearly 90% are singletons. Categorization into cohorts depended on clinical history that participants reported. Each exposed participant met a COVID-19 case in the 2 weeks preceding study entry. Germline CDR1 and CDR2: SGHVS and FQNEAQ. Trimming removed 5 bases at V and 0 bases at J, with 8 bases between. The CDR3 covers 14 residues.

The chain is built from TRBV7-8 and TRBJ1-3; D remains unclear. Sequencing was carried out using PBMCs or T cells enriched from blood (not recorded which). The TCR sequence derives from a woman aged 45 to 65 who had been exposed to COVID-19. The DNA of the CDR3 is TGTGCCAGCAGCGTGGGCCCCTCTGGAAACACCATATATTTT. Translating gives CASSVGPSGNTIYF.